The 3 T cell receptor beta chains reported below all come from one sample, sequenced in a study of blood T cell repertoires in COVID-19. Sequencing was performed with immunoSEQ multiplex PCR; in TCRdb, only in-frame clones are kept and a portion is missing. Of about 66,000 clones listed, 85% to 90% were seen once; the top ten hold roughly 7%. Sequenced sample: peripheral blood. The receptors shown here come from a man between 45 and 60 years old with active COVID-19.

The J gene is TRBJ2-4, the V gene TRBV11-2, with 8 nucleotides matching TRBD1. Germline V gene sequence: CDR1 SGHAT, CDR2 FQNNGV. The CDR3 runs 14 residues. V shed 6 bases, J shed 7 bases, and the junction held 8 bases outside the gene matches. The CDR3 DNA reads TGTGCCAGCAGACCAGACAGGGGCTGGAACATTCAGTACTTC. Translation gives CASRPDRGWNIQYF.

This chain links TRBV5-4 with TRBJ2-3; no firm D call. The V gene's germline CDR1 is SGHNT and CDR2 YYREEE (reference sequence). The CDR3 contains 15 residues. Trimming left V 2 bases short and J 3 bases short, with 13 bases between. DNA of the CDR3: TGTGCCAGCAGCTTTGCGGAATTCATGACAGATACGCAGTATTTT. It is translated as CASSFAEFMTDTQYF.

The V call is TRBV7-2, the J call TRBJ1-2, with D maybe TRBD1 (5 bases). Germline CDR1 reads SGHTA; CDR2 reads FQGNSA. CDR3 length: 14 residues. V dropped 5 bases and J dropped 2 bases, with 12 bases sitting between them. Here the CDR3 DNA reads TGTGCCAGCAGCCTCCGGGGGGTAAACTATGGCTACACCTTC. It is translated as CASSLRGVNYGYTF.